This T cell receptor beta chain was captured by sequencing in a study of metastatic and nonmetastatic thyroid tumors. The study's findings and limits: According to reports, the diversity of TCR beta was significantly higher in malignant thyroid tumors than in benign nodules, and this held in both blood and tumor samples.

No treatment of any kind had been given to any patient before thyroid surgery. The CDR3 runs 20 residues. With 9 bases removed from V and 5 bases from J, the gap between germline ends came to 33 bases. Germline-derived CDR1 and CDR2 are KGHDR and SFDVKD. With regard to this clone: Its antigen is unidentified.

As originally analysed: Clinicopathological groups differed in CDR3, with these differences serving to build a distant-metastasis classifier for papillary thyroid cancer. TCRdb redid the clone calls on the PCR reads using MiXCR. It is TCRdb's table, rather than the study itself, that gives the V and J calls and clone size. The table has about 17,000 clones, around 21% seen once; the top ten hold around a fifth. The sequencing sample was made of adjacent normal tissue. V gene TRBV24-1 combines with J gene TRBJ2-2; D is perhaps TRBD1 (6 bases). This clonotype was sampled from a female donor with papillary thyroid cancer or a benign thyroid nodule (not recorded which). Some clones in this sample may be carry-over from other donors' samples. This CDR3 reads CATHQATGFFVVDSTGELFF. In DNA form, the CDR3 reads TGTGCCACCCATCAGGCAACAGGGTTTTTCGTTGTTGATTCTACCGGGGAGCTGTTTTTT.